This passage covers 12 T cell receptor beta chains from one sample sequenced in a study of T cells in Graves' hyperthyroidism and ophthalmopathy. TCR beta CDR3 sequences were amplified from RNA transcripts. The TCR CDR3 was amplified in a first-round RT-PCR using the HTBI primer set. One entry per CDR3 protein results from TCRdb running MiXCR on the multiplex PCR reads. The table records hundreds of thousands of distinct CDR3 sequences, roughly 15% of them present only once. The material sequenced was blood. These receptor sequences come from a woman in her twenties or thirties with Graves' hyperthyroidism.

This clonotype was detected ten times or more. V and J are TRBV5-4 and TRBJ2-3, with D possibly being TRBD1 (6 bases). Trimming left V 4 bases short and J 4 bases short, with 13 bases between. Germline CDR1 and CDR2: SGHNT and YYREEE (reference sequence). This CDR3 has 14 residues. The CDR3: CASSRTGTADTQYF. The CDR3 DNA reads as TGTGCCAGCAGCCGAACAGGGACCGCAGATACGCAGTATTTT.

The J gene is TRBJ1-1, the V gene TRBV10-3; 9 positions match TRBD1. Germline CDR1 reads ENHRY; CDR2 reads SYGVKD. The V and J ends lost 6 bases and 6 bases, in that order; junction bases with no gene match: 8. The CDR3 spans 14 residues. The CDR3 loop reads CAISSGTGLPEAFF. CDR3 DNA: TGTGCCATCAGCTCCGGGACAGGGCTTCCTGAAGCTTTCTTT.

CDR3 amino acids: CASSRRRLGNQPQHF. The CDR3 DNA sequence: TGTGCCAGCAGCCGACGGAGGCTTGGCAATCAGCCCCAGCATTTT. The chain is built from TRBV12-3 or TRBV12-4 and TRBJ1-5; unclear D gene. The CDR3 is 15 amino acids. Trimming pared 6 bases from V and 2 bases from J, leaving 14 bases between.

CDR3 bases: TGCAGCGTTGGACTCCATAATAACCCAACCGAAAAACTGTTTTTT. The encoded protein is CSVGLHNNPTEKLFF. V usage is TRBV29-1 and J usage is TRBJ1-4; no firm D call. Germline lookup yields CDR1 SQVTM and CDR2 ANQGSEA. The CDR3 spans 15 residues. V lost 4 bases and J lost 8, with 20 bases in between.

Turning to this clonotype: Possible read error: a much larger clone is one base away. The chain carries TRBV18 and TRBJ1-1; D is unresolved. V dropped 3 bases and J dropped 6 bases, with 14 bases sitting between them. Per germline, CDR1 KGHSH and CDR2 LQKENI. This CDR3 is built from 14 residues. The CDR3: CASSPIYLISEAFF. The CDR3 region has the DNA TGTGCCAGCTCACCGATTTACCTAATCTCTGAAGCTTTCTTT.

This chain connects TRBV11-1 to TRBJ2-1; 11 nucleotides match TRBD2. The germline V gene encodes CDR1 SGHAT and CDR2 FQDESV (reference sequence). The CDR3 is 15 amino acids. Germline trimming cut 5 bases from V and 10 bases from J; bases unmatched to any gene: 10. CDR3 in amino acids: CASSPGTSGLDEQFF. In DNA form, the CDR3 reads TGTGCCAGCAGCCCGGGGACTAGCGGTCTGGACGAGCAGTTCTTC.

The chain combines TRBV6-1 with TRBJ2-5; D is possibly TRBD2 (5 bases). Trimming cost V 7 bases and J 5 bases, with 14 bases left between them. There are 13 residues in the CDR3. Germline V gene lookup returns CDR1 MNHNS and CDR2 SASEGT. Here the CDR3 DNA reads TGTGCCAGCACCTTTGAGGGAAGCGAGACCCAGTACTTC. Amino acid sequence: CASTFEGSETQYF.

This clonotype was seen ten or more times. The chain joins TRBV28 to TRBJ2-3; D possibly corresponds to TRBD2 (5 bases). Trimming cost V 6 bases and J 2 bases, with 21 bases left between them. Germline values: CDR1 MDHEN, CDR2 SYDVKM. The CDR3 runs 17 residues. In DNA, the CDR3 is TGTGCCAGCAGGGGCCTACTCCGGGGTGCTAACACAGATACGCAGTATTTT. This sequence encodes CASRGLLRGANTDTQYF.

This clonotype was detected many times. The J gene is TRBJ2-3, the V gene TRBV7-9, with no clear D. V lost 3 bases and J lost 0, with 10 bases in between. CDR1 is SEHNR, CDR2 FQNEAQ, per germline (reference sequence). The CDR3 spans 15 residues. CDR3: CASSFDGTSTDTQYF. CDR3 in DNA: TGTGCCAGCAGCTTCGACGGAACTAGCACAGATACGCAGTATTTT.

At least ten counts were recorded for this clonotype. This chain connects TRBV20-1 to TRBJ2-7, with D tentatively TRBD2 (5 bases). This CDR3 has 14 residues. V shed 0 bases and J shed 6 bases, with 15 bases lying between them. Germline CDR1 and CDR2: DFQATT and SNEGSKA (reference sequence). DNA for the CDR3: TGCAGTGCTAGAGATTTGAGGGAAGGAAGCGAGCAGTACTTC. Protein sequence: CSARDLREGSEQYF.

Worth noting for this clonotype: One base away lies a much larger clone, so this may be a sequencing read error. The chain employs TRBV7-2 and TRBJ2-2; TRBD2 matches at 16 bases. J was trimmed by 2 bases and V by 4 bases; bases with no gene match: 10. The CDR3 extends over 20 amino acids. CDR1 is SGHTA and CDR2 is FQGNSA in the germline V gene. CDR3: CASSSPGLAGGPGNTGELFF. The CDR3 region has the DNA TGTGCCAGCAGCTCCCCGGGACTAGCGGGAGGGCCGGGTAACACCGGGGAGCTGTTTTTT.

This clonotype appeared many times. The chain couples TRBV2 to TRBJ2-7; D may be TRBD2 (6 bases). In germline, CDR1 is SNHLY, CDR2 FYNNEI. Trimming left V 6 bases short and J 4 bases short, with 16 bases between. The CDR3 length is 14 residues. The CDR3 DNA reads as TGTGCCAGCAGACCCGGGACTCAAGGTTACGAGCAGTACTTC. It is translated as CASRPGTQGYEQYF.